Each of the 20 T cell receptor beta chains below was sequenced from the same sample in a study of T-cell memory formation after mild COVID-19. Each CDR3 protein gets one entry after TCRdb re-called the 5' RACE reads with MiXCR. The sample has 120,000 to 150,000 distinct CDR3 sequences, roughly 13% seen once; the top ten hold 25% to 30%. The sequenced material came from PBMCs or a T cell subset sorted from them (not recorded which). These receptors all come from an adult woman who had mild COVID-19 (a few samples of this study predate the infection). Cell type and time point are not known.

This clonotype was detected many times. The CDR3 DNA reads TGCAGTGCTAGAGTACCTAGCACAGATACGCAGTATTTT. This codes for CSARVPSTDTQYF. V gene TRBV20-1 combines with J gene TRBJ2-3; D ambiguous. Germline V gene lookup returns CDR1 DFQATT and CDR2 SNEGSKA (reference sequence). Trimming took 1 base from V and 0 from J, leaving 5 bases between them. CDR3 length: 13 residues.

Only a few counts were recorded for this clonotype. The rearrangement joins TRBV4-1 to TRBJ2-7, with TRBD2 as a possible D gene (5 bases). There are 14 residues in the CDR3. Germline V gene sequence: CDR1 MGHRA, CDR2 YSYEKL. V lost 0 bases and J lost 4, with 10 bases in between. The CDR3 coding sequence is TGCGCCAGCAGCCAAGAGGCCGCGGGTTACGAGCAGTACTTC. This codes for CASSQEAAGYEQYF.

The rearrangement links TRBV4-3 to TRBJ2-7; D is possibly TRBD1 or TRBD2 (5 bases each). Between the trimmed V and J ends, which lost 5 bases and 1 base, there was a span of 12 bases. In germline, CDR1 is LGHNA, CDR2 YSLEER. This CDR3 spans 14 amino acids. For the CDR3, the DNA is TGCGCCAGCAGCGTCCGGGACGGATCCTACGAGCAGTACTTC. Amino acid sequence: CASSVRDGSYEQYF.

This clonotype was picked up many times. The chain uses TRBV25-1 and TRBJ2-7; possibly TRBD1 for D (5 bases). With 1 base removed from V and 2 bases from J, the gap between germline ends came to 9 bases. This CDR3 contains 14 residues. Germline V gene lookup returns CDR1 MGHDK and CDR2 SYGVNS. CDR3 region: CASSESDSTYEQYF. CDR3 nucleotides: TGTGCCAGCAGTGAATCCGACAGTACCTACGAGCAGTACTTC.

In its sample, this clonotype was seen a few times. V usage is TRBV7-9 and J usage is TRBJ2-3; TRBD2 aligns across 10 bases. The germline CDR1 and CDR2 sequences are SEHNR and FQNEAQ (reference sequence). The CDR3 is 16 amino acids. Trimming removed 4 bases from V and 2 bases from J; junction bases left unmatched: 6. CDR3 DNA sequence: TGTGCCAGCAGCTACTCAGCGGGAGGGACCACAGATACGCAGTATTTT. It encodes CASSYSAGGTTDTQYF.

This clonotype was seen a few times. The chain has TRBV5-6 and TRBJ2-1; a weak D match, TRBD1 (5 bases). The CDR3 consists of 15 residues. Trimming removed 0 bases at V and 2 bases at J, with 9 bases between. In germline, CDR1 is SGHDT, CDR2 YYEEEE. DNA of the CDR3: TGTGCCAGCAGCTTGGGTAGGGGTCCCTACAATGAGCAGTTCTTC. It translates to CASSLGRGPYNEQFF. Full variable domain (outside the CDR3, taken from reference TRBV5-6 and TRBJ2-1): DAGVTQSPTHLIKTRGQQVTLRCSPKSGHDTVSWYQQALGQGPQFIFQYYEEEERQRGNFPDRFSGHQFPNYSSELNVNALLLGDSALYLCASSLGRGPYNEQFFGPGTRLTVL.

This clonotype showed up many times. The chain employs TRBV18 and TRBJ2-7; no firm D call. The V end was cut by 2 bases, the J end by 6 bases, with 8 bases between. Germline CDR1 and CDR2: KGHSH and LQKENI. CDR3 length equals 12 residues. CDR3 in amino acids: CASSPSRAEQYF. DNA for the CDR3: TGTGCCAGCTCACCATCCCGGGCCGAGCAGTACTTC. Full variable domain (remainder filled in from reference TRBV18 and TRBJ2-7): NAGVMQNPRHLVRRRGQEARLRCSPMKGHSHVYWYRQLPEEGLKFMVYLQKENIIDESGMPKERFSAEFPKEGPSILRIQQVVRGDSAAYFCASSPSRAEQYFGPGTRLTVT.

This clonotype was seen only a few times. The genes are TRBV6-2 or TRBV6-3 and TRBJ2-7; 7 positions agree with TRBD2. The germline V gene has CDR1 MNHEY and CDR2 SVGEGT. V trimming: 2 bases; J trimming: 3 bases; junction bases outside the gene matches: 10. The CDR3 is 16 amino acids. The CDR3 sequence: CASSYEEGGIDYEQYF. In nucleotides, the CDR3 is TGTGCCAGCAGTTACGAAGAGGGAGGGATTGACTACGAGCAGTACTTC.

This clonotype was detected a few times. The chain recombines TRBV25-1 with TRBJ2-7; maybe TRBD1 (6 bases). Looked up from germline, CDR1 is MGHDK and CDR2 is SYGVNS. The ends were cut back, 4 bases at V and 3 bases at J, with 13 bases in the middle. The CDR3 is 14 residues long. CDR3 nucleotides: TGTGCCAGCAGTGGGGACATCCTTTACTACGAGCAGTACTTC. Its protein product is CASSGDILYYEQYF.

This clonotype was recorded a few times. V and J are TRBV4-1 and TRBJ1-4, with D unresolved. The CDR3 has 15 amino acids. Deletions cut 0 bases from V and 5 bases from J, with 10 bases between. Germline CDR1 MGHRA, CDR2 YSYEKL. The CDR3 here is CASSQDRQPNEKLFF. The CDR3 DNA reads TGCGCCAGCAGCCAAGATCGGCAGCCAAATGAAAAACTGTTTTTT.

This clonotype was recorded a few times. The chain is built from TRBV7-6 and TRBJ2-3, with 13 bases lining up with TRBD2. CDR3 length equals 16 residues. CDR1 and CDR2 from the germline V gene are SGHVS and FNYEAQ. J was trimmed by 6 bases and V by 5 bases; bases with no gene match: 8. This CDR3 reads CASSPRTSGGADTQYF. CDR3 in DNA: TGTGCCAGCAGCCCCCGGACTAGCGGGGGTGCGGATACGCAGTATTTT.

The J gene is TRBJ2-5, the V gene TRBV7-6, with 11 bases matching TRBD2. The J segment lost 0 bases and the V segment lost 1 base, leaving 1 base of the junction unmatched. Germline V gene sequence: CDR1 SGHVS, CDR2 FNYEAQ. The CDR3 has 16 residues. CDR3 residues: CASSLETSGDQETQYF. Written as DNA, the CDR3 is TGTGCCAGCAGCTTAGAGACTAGCGGGGACCAAGAGACCCAGTACTTC.

This clonotype showed up just a few times. The chain joins TRBV12-3 or TRBV12-4 to TRBJ1-5; D not certain. V shed 3 bases and J shed 3 bases, with 9 bases lying between them. This CDR3 contains 14 residues. In DNA, the CDR3 is TGTGCCAGCAGTTTTGGACTCTTCAATCAGCCCCAGCATTTT. This gives the protein CASSFGLFNQPQHF.

The chain combines TRBV18 with TRBJ2-4; 7 bases fit TRBD2. CDR1 is KGHSH, CDR2 LQKENI, per germline. This CDR3 region has 15 residues. Unmatched junction bases numbered 8, after V lost 2 bases and J lost 7 bases. The CDR3 here is CASSPTGGFGNIQYF. CDR3 coding DNA: TGTGCCAGCTCACCAACGGGGGGATTCGGGAACATTCAGTACTTC.

This clonotype came up a few times. The CDR3 nucleotides are TGTGCCAGCAGTTATGGGCTATGGGACACTGAAGCTTTCTTT. Protein sequence: CASSYGLWDTEAFF. The chain links TRBV12-3 or TRBV12-4 to TRBJ1-1, with D hard to call. Deletions cut 4 bases from V and 3 bases from J, with 12 bases between. The CDR3 consists of 14 residues.

This sequence joins TRBV19 and TRBJ2-7, with 9 bases lining up with TRBD1. Germline loops: CDR1 LNHDA, CDR2 SQIVND (reference sequence). The CDR3 has 13 amino acids. The V gene end was trimmed by 7 bases and the J gene end by 6 bases; junction bases not matched to a gene: 7. The CDR3 region is CASTGTGSIEQYF. CDR3 sequence (DNA): TGTGCCAGTACCGGGACAGGGTCGATCGAGCAGTACTTC. The complete variable domain, with remaining parts taken from reference TRBV19 and TRBJ2-7, reads DGGITQSPKYLFRKEGQNVTLSCEQNLNHDAMYWYRQDPGQGLRLIYYSQIVNDFQKGDIAEGYSVSREKKESFPLTVTSAQKNPTAFYLCASTGTGSIEQYFGPGTRLTVT.

V gene TRBV21-1 combines with J gene TRBJ1-2; the D segment call TRBD1 is taken from the table without a DNA check. TRBV21-1 is a recognized pseudogene. CDR3 size: 12 residues. CDR3 sequence (DNA): TGTGCCAGCAGCACCACAGGGGCGGGCTACACCTTC. The encoded protein is CASSTTGAGYTF.

In this sample, this clonotype turned up many times. The V call is TRBV6-5, the J call TRBJ2-7; 7 bases line up with TRBD1. The CDR3 has 15 amino acids. The germline V gene encodes CDR1 MNHEY and CDR2 SVGAGI. V lost 5 bases to trimming and J lost 2 bases; unmatched junction nucleotides: 9. CDR3 nucleotide sequence: TGTGCCAGCAGTCCGGACAGGTCGCAAGCCTACGAGCAGTACTTC. Translating gives CASSPDRSQAYEQYF.

The chain links TRBV7-3 to TRBJ2-1; D perhaps matches TRBD2 (5 bases). The V end lost 1 base, the J end lost 6 bases, and 22 bases lay between the germline ends. CDR1 SGHTA and CDR2 FQGTGA come from the germline V gene. This CDR3 is 18 amino acids long. The CDR3 region has the DNA TGTGCCAGCAGCTTAAACCCCCAGCATGGGAGTCGCCTCAATGAGCAGTTCTTC. Amino acid sequence: CASSLNPQHGSRLNEQFF.

The chain combines TRBV7-8 with TRBJ2-3; D gene ambiguous. Trimming removed 1 base from V and 1 base from J, with 12 bases in between. Germline V lookup: CDR1 SGHVS, CDR2 FQNEAQ. The CDR3 runs to 16 residues. The CDR3 spells CASSLEEGSGTDTQYF. CDR3 sequence (DNA): TGTGCCAGCAGCTTAGAAGAAGGGTCCGGCACAGATACGCAGTATTTT.